This T cell receptor (beta chain) appears in the sequencing data of a study of T cells after yellow fever vaccination. The CDR3 totals 15 residues. From germline, CDR1 is SGHTA and CDR2 FQGNSA. Trimming cost V 5 bases and J 8 bases, with 19 bases left between them. Using its own MiXCR run on the 5' RACE reads, TCRdb lists one record per CDR3 protein. Of 200,000 to 250,000 distinct CDR3 sequences listed, more than 3% are singletons. The TCR was taken from a man aged 18 to 29 who received the YFV17D yellow fever vaccine. Sequenced here: CD4+ T cells sorted from PBMCs, sampled 10 days after the yellow fever booster vaccination. This chain links TRBV7-2 with TRBJ2-1; D is perhaps TRBD2 (6 bases). CDR3 in DNA: TGTGCCAGCAGCCCGGGGGTTGCTCGCGCCGATGAGCAGTTCTTC. Translated, it gives CASSPGVARADEQFF.